These 23 T cell receptor beta chains share one sample of origin, sequenced in a study of cytomegalovirus exposure and HLA in healthy donors. It was with 60 Vbeta and 13 Jbeta primers that the PCR ran. TCRdb's table, derived via immunoSEQ multiplex PCR, lists solely in-frame clones and lacks some. The sample holds around 80,000 clones, about 68% seen once. Material: PBMCs. These receptors came from a man between 35 and 55 years old in good health and CMV-seropositive.

V gene TRBV7-8 combines with J gene TRBJ2-5, with D possibly being TRBD1 (6 bases). Looked up from germline, CDR1 is SGHVS and CDR2 is FQNEAQ. The CDR3 runs to 15 residues. The V end was cut by 5 bases, the J end by 4 bases, with 17 bases between. CDR3 sequence: CASSGQPTGLETQYF. DNA for the CDR3: TGTGCCAGCAGCGGACAACCGACAGGTTTAGAGACCCAGTACTTC.

The CDR3 nucleotides read TGCGCCAGCAGCGGGGGACAGACCAAGGCCACCCTCCACTTT. Protein product: CASSGGQTKATLHF. V gene TRBV5-1 combines with J gene TRBJ1-6; TRBD1 matches 7 bases. CDR3 length equals 14 residues. Looked up from germline, CDR1 is SGHRS and CDR2 is YFSETQ. The V segment lost 4 bases and the J segment 14 bases; nucleotides outside the gene matches: 12.

On this clone: Mismatch with germline at one junction end may stem from a read error. The gene calls are TRBV7-9 and TRBJ1-2; D is perhaps TRBD1 (6 bases). The CDR3 loop spans 14 amino acids. The germline CDR1 and CDR2 sequences are SEHNR and FQNEAQ (reference sequence). The CDR3 DNA is TGTTCCAGCAGCTTAGATCAGGGGTTCTATGGCTACACCTTC. Protein sequence: CSSSLDQGFYGYTF.

The chain employs TRBV27 and TRBJ1-2; TRBD1 aligns across 8 bases. Germline lookup yields CDR1 MNHEY and CDR2 SMNVEV (reference sequence). This CDR3 contains 13 residues. V trimming: 6 bases; J trimming: 8 bases; junction bases outside the gene matches: 8. CDR3 nucleotide sequence: TGTGCCAGCAGCCCTGGACAGGGAGTCGGCTACACCTTC. It encodes CASSPGQGVGYTF.

The V call is TRBV28, the J call TRBJ1-2, with a weak D call TRBD1 (6 bases). Trimming removed 6 bases at V and 8 bases at J, with 16 bases between. CDR1 MDHEN and CDR2 SYDVKM come from the germline V gene. There are 13 residues in the CDR3. This chain's CDR3 is CASRPTGYEGYTF. DNA of the CDR3: TGTGCCAGCAGACCTACAGGGTATGAAGGCTACACCTTC.

This clone was recorded a few times. V and J are TRBV6-6 and TRBJ2-1; possibly TRBD2 for D (5 bases). V lost 9 bases and J lost 9, with 15 bases in between. The germline CDR1 and CDR2 sequences are MNHNY and SVGAGI (reference sequence). CDR3 length: 12 residues. CDR3 DNA sequence: TGTGCCAGTTCTAGCTCCGACACTGAGCAGTTCTTC. This codes for CASSSSDTEQFF.

For the CDR3, the DNA is TGCGCCAGCAGCTTGGAAGCAGCGGGAATCAGGGAGACCCAGTACTTC. As protein: CASSLEAAGIRETQYF. V is TRBV5-1 and J is TRBJ2-5; 7 nucleotides line up with TRBD2. With V trimmed by 0 bases and J by 5 bases, 10 bases remained unmatched. The germline V gene has CDR1 SGHRS and CDR2 YFSETQ. The CDR3 consists of 16 residues.

CDR3 nucleotides: TGTGCCAGCAGCTTGGTGGGGAGCTCCTACAATGAGCAGTTCTTC. Residues: CASSLVGSSYNEQFF. The chain uses TRBV7-6 and TRBJ2-1, with D perhaps matching TRBD2 (5 bases). The V gene's germline CDR1 is SGHVS and CDR2 FNYEAQ. V lost 3 bases and J lost 0, with 9 bases in between. The CDR3 totals 15 residues.

As regards this clone: Mismatch with germline at one junction end may stem from a read error. The chain employs TRBV7-9 and TRBJ2-7; 8 positions match TRBD2. Germline CDR1 SEHNR, CDR2 FQNEAQ (reference sequence). This CDR3 comprises 16 residues. CDR3 residues: CSSSLASGRAGYEQYF. CDR3 bases: TGTTCCAGCAGCTTAGCCTCCGGGAGGGCCGGGTACGAGCAGTACTTC.

The chain couples TRBV19 to TRBJ2-5; 7 positions match TRBD1. This CDR3 comprises 17 residues. Germline values: CDR1 LNHDA, CDR2 SQIVND (reference sequence). V lost 9 bases to trimming and J lost 5 bases; unmatched junction nucleotides: 21. This CDR3 is CARRCRSNTGARETQYF. CDR3 sequence (DNA): TGTGCCAGACGCTGTAGGAGTAATACAGGGGCCCGGGAGACCCAGTACTTC.

The genes are TRBV7-2 and TRBJ1-2, with 9 bases matching TRBD1. Per the germline V gene, CDR1 is SGHTA and CDR2 is FQGNSA. V was clipped by 4 bases and J by 3 bases; unmatched bases: 6. This CDR3 is 15 amino acids long. CDR3 nucleotides: TGTGCCAGCAGCTACCTGGGACAGGGTTACTATGGCTACACCTTC. Its protein product is CASSYLGQGYYGYTF. Full variable domain (rest looked up from reference TRBV7-2 and TRBJ1-2): GAGVSQSPSNKVTEKGKDVELRCDPISGHTALYWYRQSLGQGLEFLIYFQGNSAPDKSGLPSDRFSAERTGGSVSTLTIQRTQQEDSAVYLCASSYLGQGYYGYTFGSGTRLTVV.

This clone has more than one count but fewer than ten. The chain employs TRBV5-4 and TRBJ1-1; D is perhaps TRBD1 (6 bases). Deletions cut 0 bases from V and 3 bases from J, with 15 bases between. This CDR3 comprises 16 residues. CDR1 is SGHNT and CDR2 is YYREEE in the germline V gene (reference sequence). Written as DNA, the CDR3 is TGTGCCAGCAGCTTGGGGGGCCAGGGGAGAGACACTGAAGCTTTCTTT. This gives the protein CASSLGGQGRDTEAFF.

The gene calls are TRBV9 and TRBJ2-3; tentatively, D is TRBD1 (5 bases). V lost 4 bases, J lost 6 bases, and 15 bases lay in between. Germline CDR1 reads SGDLS; CDR2 reads YYNGEE. The CDR3 has 14 amino acids. The CDR3 protein is CASSPTSKGDTQYF. The CDR3 DNA reads as TGTGCCAGCAGCCCCACCTCTAAGGGGGATACGCAGTATTTT.

The rearrangement joins TRBV4-2 to TRBJ2-3; unclear D gene. The CDR3 consists of 19 residues. Germline CDR1 LGHNA, CDR2 YNFKEQ. Trimming left V 0 bases short and J 0 bases short, with 19 bases between. CDR3 amino acids: CASSQDPPDSDSSTDTQYF. The DNA of the CDR3 is TGTGCCAGCAGCCAAGACCCTCCAGACTCAGACTCTAGCACAGATACGCAGTATTTT.

The V gene is TRBV28, the J gene TRBJ2-1; 14 bases fit TRBD2. Per the germline V gene, CDR1 is MDHEN and CDR2 is SYDVKM. With V trimmed by 7 bases and J by 0 bases, 8 bases remained unmatched. This CDR3 comprises 18 residues. The CDR3: CASIRTSGGPSSYNEQFF. DNA of the CDR3: TGTGCCAGCATTCGGACTAGCGGGGGGCCCAGCTCCTACAATGAGCAGTTCTTC.

The V gene is TRBV19, the J gene TRBJ1-1, with D unclear. Trimming left V 3 bases short and J 0 bases short, with 11 bases between. CDR3 length: 15 residues. Germline values: CDR1 LNHDA, CDR2 SQIVND (reference sequence). The CDR3 is CASSISPALNTEAFF. As DNA, the CDR3 is TGTGCCAGTAGTATCTCCCCCGCGCTGAACACTGAAGCTTTCTTT.

The V gene is TRBV5-8, the J gene TRBJ2-1; 8 bases match TRBD2. J was trimmed by 4 bases and V by 4 bases; bases with no gene match: 7. Germline V gene sequence: CDR1 SGHTS, CDR2 YDEGEE. The CDR3 covers 15 residues. The CDR3 DNA sequence: TGTGCCAGCAGCCCGCGGGAGGCGGGATACAATGAGCAGTTCTTC. Encoded protein: CASSPREAGYNEQFF. Using reference TRBV5-8 and TRBJ2-1 for the parts outside the CDR3, the full variable domain is EAGVTQSPTHLIKTRGQQATLRCSPISGHTSVYWYQQALGLGLQFLLWYDEGEERNRGNFPPRFSGRQFPNYSSELNVNALELEDSALYLCASSPREAGYNEQFFGPGTRLTVL.

The chain carries TRBV28 and TRBJ1-2; 8 bases map to TRBD1. The CDR3 consists of 17 residues. Germline values: CDR1 MDHEN, CDR2 SYDVKM. With 8 bases clipped from V and 5 bases from J, the junction kept 19 bases outside the gene matches. CDR3 bases: TGTGCCAGCGGGGGCTCCGGGACAGGAGGAGTAGAATATGGCTACACCTTC. This translates into CASGGSGTGGVEYGYTF.

The rearrangement uses TRBV27 and TRBJ2-2, with D uncertain. CDR1 and CDR2 from the germline V gene are MNHEY and SMNVEV (reference sequence). This CDR3 has 12 residues. V lost 5 bases to trimming and J lost 3 bases, with 4 bases between them. The CDR3 loop is CASSSYTGELFF. Written as DNA, the CDR3 is TGTGCCAGCAGTAGCTACACCGGGGAGCTGTTTTTT.

Here the CDR3 reads CARGPATGMSSYEQYF. The CDR3 DNA sequence: TGTGCCAGGGGCCCCGCTACAGGGATGAGCTCCTACGAGCAGTACTTC. The chain is built from TRBV27 and TRBJ2-7; tentatively, D is TRBD1 (6 bases). V gave up 9 bases and J gave up 0 bases, with 21 bases separating them. The germline V gene has CDR1 MNHEY and CDR2 SMNVEV (reference sequence). This CDR3 region has 16 residues.

The V gene is TRBV6-1, the J gene TRBJ2-7, with 9 nucleotides matching TRBD1. This CDR3 comprises 14 residues. From germline, CDR1 is MNHNS and CDR2 SASEGT. After removal of 4 bases from V and 3 bases from J, the junction contained 4 bases not matched to a gene. CDR3 bases: TGTGCCAGCAGTGTCGCGGGACAGGGCTACGAGCAGTACTTC. Its translation: CASSVAGQGYEQYF.

This sequence joins TRBV25-1 and TRBJ2-1; 7 bases fit TRBD2. With V trimmed by 3 bases and J by 4 bases, 12 bases remained unmatched. This CDR3 spans 17 amino acids. Looked up from germline, CDR1 is MGHDK and CDR2 is SYGVNS. CDR3 nucleotides: TGTGCCAGCAGTGATCCCTCGGCAGCGGGGAGTTACAATGAGCAGTTCTTC. It specifies CASSDPSAAGSYNEQFF.

CDR3 in DNA: TGCAGCGTTGTAGTACAGGGATGGGTGGAGACCCAGTACTTC. Translated, it gives CSVVVQGWVETQYF. The J gene is TRBJ2-5, the V gene TRBV29-1, with a weak D call TRBD1 (6 bases). The CDR3 loop spans 14 amino acids. From germline, CDR1 is SQVTM and CDR2 ANQGSEA. V lost 4 bases and J lost 5, with 17 bases in between.